This T cell receptor (beta chain) originates from a study of blood T cell repertoires in COVID-19. Across the whole study: Samples representing acute and convalescent COVID-19 were sourced from the United States, Italy and Spain. The analysed material was cDNA or gDNA that came from T cells, B-cell-depleted T cells, or PBMCs.

The CDR3 consists of 15 residues. In germline, CDR1 is LGHNA, CDR2 YSLEER. The V and J ends lost 1 base and 3 bases respectively, with 12 bases between them. Authors' methods: Amplification with reference gene primers provided the estimates of nucleated cell counts. Sequenced by immunoSEQ multiplex PCR; TCRdb stores in-frame clones only, minus some. The V and J calls and clone size come from that table; D and trimming were worked out from the DNA. The profile shows over 200,000 clones, around 75% of them singletons. The TCR originated in a human donor in a cohort sampled during active COVID-19. The sequenced sample was peripheral blood. J is TRBJ1-2 and V is TRBV4-3; no clear D gene. CDR3 region: CASSQAAKTDYGYTF. CDR3 bases: TGCGCCAGCAGCCAAGCGGCTAAAACAGACTATGGCTACACCTTC.